One and the same sample provided the 28 T cell receptor beta chains below, sequenced in a study of breast tumors, draining lymph nodes, adjacent tissues. TCRdb independently ran MiXCR on the multiplex PCR reads; one entry per CDR3 protein. The repertoire holds some 120,000 distinct CDR3 sequences, with 15% to 20% as singletons. Samples came from axillary lymph nodes draining the breast cancer. Sample: axillary lymph node tissue. The source of these receptors is a female donor with breast cancer. Some clones in this sample may be carry-over from other donors' samples.

This clonotype was counted many times. The V and J genes are TRBV6-6 and TRBJ1-2, with 7 bases matching TRBD1. CDR1 MNHNY and CDR2 SVGAGI come from the germline V gene (reference sequence). The ends lost 5 bases at V and 2 bases at J; junction bases unmatched: 5. The CDR3 is 14 amino acids. The CDR3 region has the DNA TGTGCCAGCAGTAGCGGGACAGCAAACTATGGCTACACCTTC. Its translation: CASSSGTANYGYTF.

The table lists this clonotype with many counts. A much bigger clone sits one base away, suggesting this may be a read error. This chain uses TRBV20-1 with TRBJ2-7; D uncertain. This CDR3 has 13 residues. The ends were cut back, 6 bases at V and 0 bases at J, with 12 bases in the middle. Germline V gives CDR1 DFQATT, CDR2 SNEGSKA (reference sequence). Here the CDR3 reads CSAPGWDSYEQYF. The CDR3 region has the DNA TGCAGTGCGCCTGGATGGGACTCCTACGAGCAGTACTTC.

This clonotype was found many times. The CDR3 loop reads CASSVTGRMQETQYF. The CDR3 bases are TGTGCCAGCAGCGTTACAGGGAGGATGCAAGAGACCCAGTACTTC. The rearrangement links TRBV5-4 to TRBJ2-5, with D tentatively TRBD1 or TRBD2 (6 bases each). There are 15 residues in the CDR3. Trimming removed 4 bases from V and 2 bases from J, with 15 bases in between. Germline CDR1 is SGHNT and CDR2 is YYREEE (reference sequence).

This clonotype was detected ten times or more. This chain joins TRBV20-1 and TRBJ2-1; TRBD2 agrees at 7 bases. Germline lookup yields CDR1 DFQATT and CDR2 SNEGSKA (reference sequence). The junction had 7 bases not matched to a gene; V was cut back by 5 bases and J by 3 bases. The CDR3 runs to 14 residues. The CDR3 nucleotides read TGCAGTGCTGTAACCGGGACTAACTACAATGAGCAGTTCTTC. Protein product: CSAVTGTNYNEQFF.

For this clonotype: One end of the junction varies from germline; a read error may be responsible. The rearrangement joins TRBV19 to TRBJ2-3; unclear D gene. The CDR3 runs to 16 residues. CDR1 and CDR2 (germline): LNHDA, SQIVND (reference sequence). CDR3 coding DNA: TGTGCCGGTAGTGTTTCGTTGTCATCGGTCACAGATACGCAGTATTTT. Encoded protein: CAGSVSLSSVTDTQYF.

On this clonotype itself: A read error may explain this, as a much larger clone is one base away. The conserved final phenylalanine or tryptophan is absent from the CDR3, which likely points to a read error. The chain has TRBV10-2 and TRBJ2-7; maybe TRBD2 (6 bases). CDR1 is WSHSY, CDR2 SAAADI, per germline. The CDR3 runs to 14 residues. Trimming took 3 bases from V and 1 from J, leaving 10 bases between them. As DNA, the CDR3 is TGCGCCAGCAGTGACCCGAGCGGGTCCTACGAGCAGTACCTC. It is translated as CASSDPSGSYEQYL.

The rearrangement links TRBV15 to TRBJ2-3, with 10 bases matching TRBD2. Germline CDR1 LNHNV, CDR2 YYDKDF (reference sequence). The CDR3 length is 15 residues. V shed 2 bases and J 4 bases; nucleotides not matched to a gene: 3. The CDR3 region is CATSRKREGPDTQYF. CDR3 in DNA: TGTGCCACCAGCAGAAAGCGGGAGGGCCCAGATACGCAGTATTTT.

In this sample, this clonotype turned up many times. The chain joins TRBV7-9 to TRBJ2-3; 8 positions match TRBD1. CDR1 is SEHNR and CDR2 is FQNEAQ in the germline V gene (reference sequence). The CDR3 runs to 15 residues. V was pared by 1 base and J by 9 bases, with 9 bases of the junction left unmatched. CDR3: CASSLGAGGAGTQYF. CDR3 bases: TGTGCCAGCAGCTTAGGGGCAGGGGGCGCAGGAACGCAGTATTTT.

This clonotype came up many times. V is TRBV25-1 and J is TRBJ2-7; 10 bases fit TRBD1. V shed 4 bases and J 6 bases; nucleotides not matched to a gene: 12. The CDR3 spans 16 residues. Germline assignment: CDR1 MGHDK and CDR2 SYGVNS. In nucleotides, the CDR3 is TGTGCCAGCAGTGCGGCCGCCGGGACAGGGGAAGGCGAGCAGTACTTC. Amino acids: CASSAAAGTGEGEQYF.

This clonotype was counted ten times or more. The rearrangement uses TRBV7-9 and TRBJ2-5, with D tentatively TRBD1 or TRBD2 (7 bases each). CDR1 is SEHNR and CDR2 is FQNEAQ in the germline V gene (reference sequence). The CDR3 is made up of 16 amino acids. Trimming cost V 4 bases and J 5 bases, with 20 bases left between them. This CDR3 is CASSYKTGRVEETQYF. For the CDR3, the DNA is TGTGCCAGCAGCTATAAGACAGGGAGGGTTGAGGAGACCCAGTACTTC.

This clonotype was observed at least ten times. The CDR3 DNA reads as TGTGCCAGCAGGGGGCCTAGCTCTGGAAACACCATATATTTT. Translated, it gives CASRGPSSGNTIYF. The rearrangement joins TRBV2 to TRBJ1-3; TRBD1 is a possible D gene (5 bases). The V end lost 6 bases, the J end lost 0 bases, and 9 bases lay between the germline ends. In germline, CDR1 is SNHLY, CDR2 FYNNEI. This CDR3 comprises 14 residues.

The sample holds many counts of this clonotype. This CDR3 is CASSFLGPDDYGYTF. The CDR3 DNA sequence: TGTGCCAGCAGCTTCCTCGGCCCTGACGACTATGGCTACACCTTC. The rearrangement joins TRBV5-6 to TRBJ1-2; D gene uncertain. V was trimmed by 2 bases and J by 3 bases, leaving 14 bases between them. Germline CDR1 SGHDT, CDR2 YYEEEE. CDR3 length: 15 residues.

Ten or more counts support this clonotype. This rearrangement joins TRBV20-1 to TRBJ2-6; D is unclear. The CDR3 runs to 15 residues. CDR1 and CDR2 (germline): DFQATT, SNEGSKA (reference sequence). V was cut by 6 bases and J by 0 bases, with 12 bases left in between. The CDR3: CSAPPGSSGANVLTF. The DNA for the CDR3 is TGCAGTGCCCCCCCGGGTAGCTCTGGGGCCAACGTCCTGACTTTC.

This clonotype was detected only a few times. The CDR3 region has the DNA TGCGCCAGCAGCCAAGATAGCGGGGCATCTAGGCAGTTCTTC. Translated, it gives CASSQDSGASRQFF. The rearrangement uses TRBV4-1 and TRBJ2-1, with TRBD2 matching 8 bases. This CDR3 contains 14 residues. Germline values: CDR1 MGHRA, CDR2 YSYEKL. The ends lost 0 bases at V and 12 bases at J; junction bases unmatched: 7.

This clonotype was seen ten or more times. The V gene is TRBV20-1, the J gene TRBJ2-7, with 9 bases aligning to TRBD2. The length of the CDR3 is 15 residues. V was clipped by 4 bases and J by 4 bases; unmatched bases: 11. Per the germline V gene, CDR1 is DFQATT and CDR2 is SNEGSKA (reference sequence). CDR3: CSAIAGESGGYEQYF. The DNA for the CDR3 is TGCAGTGCTATAGCGGGAGAGTCCGGAGGGTACGAGCAGTACTTC.

This clonotype has a count of ten or more. The chain is built from TRBV24-1 and TRBJ2-1, with D perhaps matching TRBD2 (5 bases). The CDR3 covers 12 residues. Germline loops: CDR1 KGHDR, CDR2 SFDVKD. The germline V and J ends were trimmed by 4 bases and 9 bases, with 9 bases remaining between them. CDR3 bases: TGTGCCACCAGTGACCAGCGGCTTGAGCAGTTCTTC. The encoded protein is CATSDQRLEQFF.

This clonotype occurred a few times. The chain couples TRBV28 to TRBJ2-7, with 9 positions matching TRBD2. CDR3 size: 15 residues. Germline-derived CDR1 and CDR2 are MDHEN and SYDVKM. The J segment lost 0 bases and the V segment lost 6 bases, leaving 6 bases of the junction unmatched. CDR3 sequence: CASRLSGGSSYEQYF. The CDR3 DNA sequence: TGTGCCAGCAGGCTTAGCGGGGGTAGCTCCTACGAGCAGTACTTC.

On this clonotype: A much more abundant neighbour one base away suggests this may be a read error. The rearrangement uses TRBV10-1 and TRBJ2-3, with TRBD1 matching over 8 bases. V lost 4 bases, J lost 9 bases, and 9 bases stayed unmatched. This CDR3 region has 14 residues. From germline, CDR1 is WNHNN and CDR2 SYGVQD (reference sequence). The CDR3 DNA sequence: TGCGCCAGCAGTGGGCAGGGGGCTGGTGTCACGCAGTATTTT. Translated: CASSGQGAGVTQYF.

In this sample, this clonotype turned up many times. The chain is built from TRBV20-1 and TRBJ2-5; tentative D call: TRBD2 (6 bases). Germline assignment: CDR1 DFQATT and CDR2 SNEGSKA (reference sequence). This CDR3 has 14 residues. The V end lost 0 bases, the J end lost 2 bases, and 10 bases lay between the germline ends. The CDR3 DNA reads TGCAGTGCTAGAGACCCAGGGAGGCAAGAGACCCAGTACTTC. Amino acids: CSARDPGRQETQYF.

This clonotype was picked up many times. V usage is TRBV20-1 and J usage is TRBJ2-7, with 10 bases aligning to TRBD2. This CDR3 spans 15 amino acids. Germline lookup yields CDR1 DFQATT and CDR2 SNEGSKA (reference sequence). The V segment lost 6 bases and the J segment 0 bases; nucleotides outside the gene matches: 8. CDR3: CSAAGTSVNSYEQYF. CDR3 sequence (DNA): TGCAGTGCAGCCGGGACTAGCGTAAACTCCTACGAGCAGTACTTC.

On this clonotype: A read error may explain this, as a much larger clone is one base away. This chain connects TRBV11-2 to TRBJ2-5, with D possibly being TRBD1 (5 bases). The CDR3 runs to 15 residues. Germline V CDR1 and CDR2: SGHAT, FQNNGV. CDR3 nucleotides: TGTGCCAGCAGCTTGGAGAGACAGTCGCTAGAGACCCGGTACTTC. Translating it yields CASSLERQSLETRYF.

This clonotype was picked up many times. V is TRBV20-1 and J is TRBJ2-1; tentative D call: TRBD2 (7 bases). Germline CDR1 and CDR2: DFQATT and SNEGSKA (reference sequence). This CDR3 has 15 residues. Trimming cost V 5 bases and J 0 bases, with 14 bases left between them. This chain's CDR3 is CSAVGGGPSYNEQFF. For the CDR3, the DNA is TGCAGTGCTGTCGGCGGGGGCCCCTCCTACAATGAGCAGTTCTTC.

A note on this clonotype: A much larger clone differs from this one at a single base, so this may be a read error. The conserved final phenylalanine or tryptophan is absent from the CDR3, which likely points to a read error. The chain carries TRBV9 and TRBJ2-1; possibly TRBD2 for D (6 bases). The CDR3 spans 15 residues. Germline-derived CDR1 and CDR2 are SGDLS and YYNGEE. V dropped 4 bases and J dropped 1 base, with 12 bases sitting between them. In DNA form, the CDR3 reads TGTGCCAGCAGCCCTCCTGGGGGGTCCTACAATGAGCAGTTCCTC. This translates into CASSPPGGSYNEQFL.

The table lists this clonotype with many counts. The chain employs TRBV28 and TRBJ1-6; TRBD1 matches 10 bases. Losses at the gene ends were 3 bases for V and 6 bases for J; bases not matched to a gene: 5. This CDR3 comprises 16 residues. Looked up from germline, CDR1 is MDHEN and CDR2 is SYDVKM. The chain's CDR3 is CASSLVWDRGNSPLHF. CDR3 bases: TGTGCCAGCAGTTTGGTGTGGGACAGGGGTAATTCACCCCTCCACTTT.

The V call is TRBV11-2, the J call TRBJ1-1, with 10 positions matching TRBD1. The germline gives CDR1 SGHAT, CDR2 FQNNGV. CDR3 length equals 14 residues. V lost 5 bases, J lost 7 bases, and 7 bases stayed unmatched. Here the CDR3 reads CASSPGTGDIEAFF. CDR3 in DNA: TGTGCCAGCAGCCCAGGGACAGGGGATATTGAAGCTTTCTTT.

Comment on this clonotype: The junction differs from germline at one of its ends, possibly a read error. The J gene is TRBJ1-4, the V gene TRBV20-1; no clear D. This CDR3 region has 15 residues. The germline CDR1 and CDR2 sequences are DFQATT and SNEGSKA (reference sequence). As DNA, the CDR3 is TGCAGTCCTAGAGACCCAGGACCGGGAAGTGAAAAACTGTTTTTT. Translation gives CSPRDPGPGSEKLFF.

The chain employs TRBV28 and TRBJ1-5; D unresolved. Trimming stripped 2 bases from V and 2 bases from J, with 13 bases between. CDR1 is MDHEN and CDR2 is SYDVKM in the germline V gene. The CDR3 contains 16 residues. The CDR3 nucleotides read TGTGCCAGCAGTTTAGGGAGGAGCCTCCGCAATCAGCCCCAGCATTTT. It translates to CASSLGRSLRNQPQHF.

This clonotype was seen at least ten times. V and J are TRBV5-5 and TRBJ2-3; TRBD1 is a possible D gene (5 bases). CDR1 is SGHKS, CDR2 YYEKEE, per germline (reference sequence). The CDR3 has 15 residues. Trimming pared 2 bases from V and 7 bases from J, leaving 17 bases between. The CDR3 DNA reads as TGTGCCAGCAGCTTCCCTCAGACAGCAGAGCATACGCAGTATTTT. Its translation is CASSFPQTAEHTQYF.